A selection of T cell receptor beta chains follows, all from one sample in a study of T cell changes during pregnancy in multiple sclerosis. Some clones are missing from TCRdb's copy, which holds only in-frame ones; the method was immunoSEQ multiplex PCR. Here the sample spans 40,000 to 50,000 clones, 89% being singletons. The starting material was CD4+ T cells from peripheral blood mononuclear cells, obtained in the first trimester of pregnancy. The source is a female donor with multiple sclerosis, enrolled in a pregnancy study. The CDR3 runs from the conserved cysteine through the conserved F or W. Each record gives: V gene, J gene, clone size, D gene, CDR3 DNA, CDR3 protein. D genes are given only for firm matches. For some rows the clone size is stated as once, few or many, or as a class when expanded; others skip it.

V gene: TRBV11-2; J gene: TRBJ2-7; clone size: -; D gene: TRBD1; CDR3 DNA: TGTGCCAGCAGCTTAGGGACAGGGGTTTCTTCCGAGCAGTACTTC; CDR3 protein: CASSLGTGVSSEQYF
V gene: TRBV19; J gene: TRBJ2-2; clone size: -; D gene: -; CDR3 DNA: TGTGCCAGTAGTATACAGCGAGGGTCTGCCGGGGAGCTGTTTTTT; CDR3 protein: CASSIQRGSAGELFF
V gene: TRBV10-1; J gene: TRBJ1-1; clone size: -; D gene: TRBD1; CDR3 DNA: TGCGCCAGCAGGGCCCGGACAGGGACAGGTGGAGATGGCACTGAAGCTTTCTTT; CDR3 protein: CASRARTGTGGDGTEAFF
V gene: TRBV9; J gene: TRBJ2-3; clone size: -; D gene: -; CDR3 DNA: TGTGCCAGCAGCTCAGGAACTCGAGATACGCAGTATTTT; CDR3 protein: CASSSGTRDTQYF
V gene: TRBV5-1; J gene: TRBJ1-1; clone size: -; D gene: TRBD1; CDR3 DNA: TGCGCCAGCAGCCCCAGGGCAGGGGGGAACACTGAAGCTTTCTTT; CDR3 protein: CASSPRAGGNTEAFF
V gene: TRBV6-4; J gene: TRBJ2-1; clone size: -; D gene: -; CDR3 DNA: TGTGCCAGCAGTGACCCCTCGGTCCCCCCCGGTCGGCAGTTCTTC; CDR3 protein: CASSDPSVPPGRQFF
V gene: TRBV19; J gene: TRBJ2-3; clone size: -; D gene: -; CDR3 DNA: TGTGCCAGTAGTCCCGAGCGGGATACGCAGTATTTT; CDR3 protein: CASSPERDTQYF
V gene: TRBV19; J gene: TRBJ1-3; clone size: -; D gene: -; CDR3 DNA: TGTGCCAGTAGACAGGGTCGCGGCTCTGGAAACACCATATATTTT; CDR3 protein: CASRQGRGSGNTIYF
V gene: TRBV21-1; J gene: TRBJ2-3; clone size: -; D gene: -; CDR3 DNA: TGTGCCAGCAGTGGGACTAGCGTTGGTGCGCAGTATTTT; CDR3 protein: CASSGTSVGAQYF
V gene: TRBV5-1; J gene: TRBJ2-5; clone size: -; D gene: -; CDR3 DNA: TGCGCCAGCAGACTAGAAATCCAAGAGACCCAGTACTTC; CDR3 protein: CASRLEIQETQYF
V gene: TRBV27; J gene: TRBJ2-6; clone size: -; D gene: -; CDR3 DNA: TGTGCCACCAAGGGGGCGGGGATGGGGGCCAACGTCCTGACTTTC; CDR3 protein: CATKGAGMGANVLTF
V gene: TRBV10-3; J gene: TRBJ2-5; clone size: -; D gene: TRBD1; CDR3 DNA: TGTGCCATCAGTGCGACAGGGGGGGCAGAGACCCAGTACTTC; CDR3 protein: CAISATGGAETQYF
V gene: TRBV6-1; J gene: TRBJ2-6; clone size: -; D gene: -; CDR3 DNA: TGTGCCACGGGTAGAGGCCCTGGGGCCAACGTCCTGACTTTC; CDR3 protein: CATGRGPGANVLTF
V gene: TRBV5-6; J gene: TRBJ2-7; clone size: once; D gene: TRBD1; CDR3 DNA: TGTGCCAGCAGCCTGACGTCAGGGGGCACCTACGAGCAGTACTTC; CDR3 protein: CASSLTSGGTYEQYF
V gene: TRBV5-1; J gene: TRBJ2-7; clone size: -; D gene: TRBD2; CDR3 DNA: TGCGCCAGCAGCTTGGGTAGCGGGGTTACCTACGAGCAGTACTTC; CDR3 protein: CASSLGSGVTYEQYF
V gene: TRBV7-6; J gene: TRBJ2-2; clone size: -; D gene: TRBD2; CDR3 DNA: TGTGCCAGCAGCTCTCGGTATAGCGGGGACAAGAACACCGGGGAGCTGTTTTTT; CDR3 protein: CASSSRYSGDKNTGELFF
V gene: TRBV6-5; J gene: TRBJ2-5; clone size: once; D gene: -; CDR3 DNA: TGTGCCAGCAGTCCCCTCGGGGAGACCCAGTACTTC; CDR3 protein: CASSPLGETQYF
V gene: TRBV25-1; J gene: TRBJ2-5; clone size: -; D gene: -; CDR3 DNA: TGTGCCAGCAAAGCGGGAGAGACCCAGTACTTC; CDR3 protein: CASKAGETQYF
V gene: TRBV7-3; J gene: TRBJ2-2; clone size: -; D gene: -; CDR3 DNA: TGTGCCAGCAGCTTAGGCCGGGGGAACACCGGGGAGCTGTTTTTT; CDR3 protein: CASSLGRGNTGELFF